The clone carrying this T cell receptor beta chain was picked up a small number of times. The CDR3 has 16 amino acids. Germline V gene sequence: CDR1 MNHEY, CDR2 SMNVEV (reference sequence). V dropped 2 bases and J dropped 7 bases, with 15 bases sitting between them. The sample is drawn from a study of spatial heterogeneity in lung cancer. Across the study: Where present, follow-up PBMC were sequenced a median of about 2 years after resection. The count of detected beta-chain sequences consistently exceeded that of alpha-chain sequences.

All TCR cDNA molecules were individually tagged with a unique molecular identifier. TCRdb ran MiXCR on the 5' RACE reads and lists one entry per CDR3 protein. The top ten hold around a sixth of the sample, which has roughly 120,000 distinct CDR3 sequences, approximately 12% seen once. Described time point: blood at routine non-recurrence follow-up after resection. Researchers sequenced whole RNA taken from tumor, nontumor lung or frozen PBMC without sorting. This chain connects TRBV27 to TRBJ1-6, with D tentatively TRBD1 (6 bases). The origin of this receptor is a male donor with early-stage non-small cell lung cancer. Material: PBMCs, obtained at follow-up. The CDR3 loop reads CASSLAIGGANSPLHF. In DNA, the CDR3 is TGTGCCAGCAGTTTAGCCATCGGGGGGGCGAATTCACCCCTCCACTTT.